This T cell receptor beta chain was recorded in a study of blood T cell repertoires in COVID-19. Turning to the study itself: Acute and convalescent COVID-19 samples came from the United States, Italy and Spain. T cells, B-cell-depleted T cells, or PBMCs supplied cDNA or gDNA.

V lost 0 bases to trimming and J lost 7 bases, with 13 bases between them. The CDR3 contains 14 residues. Looked up from germline, CDR1 is SGHDT and CDR2 is YYEEEE. Per the authors' pipeline: Nucleated cell counts were estimated from reference gene primer amplification. Generated by immunoSEQ multiplex PCR, the TCRdb table keeps only in-frame clones and is missing some. V, J and clone size reflect that table, while D and trimming were determined from the DNA. The sample yields around 100,000 clones, around 85% seen once. The material sequenced was peripheral blood. This sequence was found in a man aged 45-60 years with active or convalescent COVID-19. The rearrangement uses TRBV5-6 and TRBJ1-1; perhaps TRBD1 as D (5 bases). In DNA, the CDR3 is TGTGCCAGCAGCTTGGGTTCTTTCAGGGATGAAGCTTTCTTT. Its translation: CASSLGSFRDEAFF. The full variable domain, completed using reference TRBV5-6 and TRBJ1-1, is DAGVTQSPTHLIKTRGQQVTLRCSPKSGHDTVSWYQQALGQGPQFIFQYYEEEERQRGNFPDRFSGHQFPNYSSELNVNALLLGDSALYLCASSLGSFRDEAFFGQGTRLTVV.